This T cell receptor (beta chain) was identified during a study of cytomegalovirus exposure and HLA in healthy donors. Study outcomes and limitations: From TCR beta sequences, most subjects' HLA-A and HLA-B alleles were reportedly predicted accurately.

The study ran its PCR with 60 Vbeta and 13 Jbeta primers. In the study's own analysis: A follow-up analysis tallied some 80 million unique TCR beta chains, roughly 11 million shared. Here immunoSEQ multiplex PCR was the method, and the copy in TCRdb shows in-frame clones only, minus some. The V and J calls and clone size were taken over from that table, and D and trimming were inferred from the DNA. The table includes over 150,000 clones, roughly 87% detected once. Concerning this clone: Its antigen is undetermined.

CDR3 length equals 11 residues. Germline CDR1 is SGHVS and CDR2 is FQNEAQ. Trimming shortened V by 3 bases and J by 15 bases, and 12 bases separated the two germline ends. The sequence derives from a woman aged 30 to 39 in good health and CMV-seronegative. V is TRBV7-8 and J is TRBJ2-1, with D possibly being TRBD1 (5 bases). Input material: PBMCs. The CDR3 nucleotides read TGTGCCAGCAGCTTTTTACAGGTCGCGTTCTTC. Translating it yields CASSFLQVAFF.